This is a list of T cell receptor beta chains from one sample in a study of response to subunit inactivated influenza vaccine. One entry per CDR3 protein results from TCRdb running MiXCR on the RT-PCR reads. In the table there are around 490,000 distinct CDR3 sequences, around 8% of which are singletons. The sample was PBMCs from blood, taken 23 to 25 months after vaccination. These receptors were collected from a man aged 50 to 75 who received an inactivated influenza vaccine. CDR3s include the opening cysteine and the closing phenylalanine or tryptophan. The D gene is left open where the match is weak. Some rows mark clone size as missing; the rest say once, few, many or name a class of expanded clone.

V gene: TRBV20-1; clone size: few; J gene: TRBJ2-5; D gene: .; CDR3 DNA: TGCAGTGCTAGTGTGCTCGACCTACAAGAGACCCAGTACTTC; CDR3 protein: CSASVLDLQETQYF
V gene: TRBV7-2; clone size: .; J gene: TRBJ2-7; D gene: TRBD2; CDR3 DNA: TGTGCCAGCAGCTTAAAGTTTGTCGCGGGAGGGTCCTACGAGCAGTACTTC; CDR3 protein: CASSLKFVAGGSYEQYF
V gene: TRBV10-3; clone size: many; J gene: TRBJ1-2; D gene: .; CDR3 DNA: TGTGCCATCAGTGAGTCAAATAAGTATGGCTACACCTTC; CDR3 protein: CAISESNKYGYTF
V gene: TRBV4-1; clone size: few; J gene: TRBJ1-5; D gene: .; CDR3 DNA: TGCGCCAGCAGCCGGAGCCGGGACACCTATCAGCCCCAGCATTTT; CDR3 protein: CASSRSRDTYQPQHF
V gene: TRBV7-7; clone size: few; J gene: TRBJ2-7; D gene: .; CDR3 DNA: TGTGCCAGCAGCAAACAGGACTCTACCGAGCAGTACTTC; CDR3 protein: CASSKQDSTEQYF
V gene: TRBV7-7; clone size: many; J gene: TRBJ2-2; D gene: .; CDR3 DNA: TGTGCCAGCAGAAGGGGGAGCTCCGGGGAGCTGTTTTTT; CDR3 protein: CASRRGSSGELFF
V gene: TRBV5-1; clone size: .; J gene: TRBJ2-1; D gene: TRBD2; CDR3 DNA: TGCGCCAGCAGCTTGGGCGGGGGGGCCTCTGGTAGGAATGAGCAGTTCTTC; CDR3 protein: CASSLGGGASGRNEQFF
V gene: TRBV12-3/TRBV12-4; clone size: many; J gene: TRBJ2-3; D gene: TRBD2; CDR3 DNA: TGTGCCAGCAGTCGCAGCGGGGGACGGGGAGATACGCAGTATTTT; CDR3 protein: CASSRSGGRGDTQYF
V gene: TRBV5-1; clone size: .; J gene: TRBJ1-6; D gene: .; CDR3 DNA: TGCGCCAGCAGCCCATACGGGCCCGATAGGGATTCACCCCTCCACTTT; CDR3 protein: CASSPYGPDRDSPLHF
V gene: TRBV19; clone size: .; J gene: TRBJ2-7; D gene: .; CDR3 DNA: TGTGCCAGTAGGGGGATCATTCTTTTAAGACCTATCTACGAGCAGTACTTC; CDR3 protein: CASRGIILLRPIYEQYF
V gene: TRBV12-3/TRBV12-4; clone size: .; J gene: TRBJ1-1; D gene: .; CDR3 DNA: TGTGCCAGCAGTTTAGGCGGGGGGTCTGAAGCTTTCTTT; CDR3 protein: CASSLGGGSEAFF
V gene: TRBV29-1; clone size: .; J gene: TRBJ2-1; D gene: .; CDR3 DNA: TGCAGCGGAAAAATAGCGGCGTCCTTTTACAATGAGCAGTTCTTC; CDR3 protein: CSGKIAASFYNEQFF
V gene: TRBV6-2/TRBV6-3; clone size: .; J gene: TRBJ1-1; D gene: .; CDR3 DNA: TGTGCCAGCAGTTACGTGGTTCGGAACACTGAAGCTTTCTTT; CDR3 protein: CASSYVVRNTEAFF
V gene: TRBV20-1; clone size: few; J gene: TRBJ1-4; D gene: TRBD1; CDR3 DNA: TGCAGTGTGTCAGGGGGAACTAATGAAAAACTGTTTTTT; CDR3 protein: CSVSGGTNEKLFF
V gene: TRBV5-1; clone size: many; J gene: TRBJ1-4; D gene: TRBD1; CDR3 DNA: TGCGCCAGCAGCTTGGCCAGGGGGGGAAAACTGTTTTTT; CDR3 protein: CASSLARGGKLFF
V gene: TRBV7-9; clone size: few; J gene: TRBJ2-5; D gene: .; CDR3 DNA: TGTGCCAGCAGCTTAGGGGTTGTAGACAACCAAGAGACCCAGTACTTC; CDR3 protein: CASSLGVVDNQETQYF
V gene: TRBV11-2; clone size: .; J gene: TRBJ2-7; D gene: .; CDR3 DNA: TGTGCCAGCAGCTTAGCTAACGACTACGAGCAGTACTTC; CDR3 protein: CASSLANDYEQYF
V gene: TRBV5-1; clone size: .; J gene: TRBJ2-3; D gene: .; CDR3 DNA: TGCGCCAGCAGCTTGGGGCGCTGGGGCCCAGATACGCAGTATTTT; CDR3 protein: CASSLGRWGPDTQYF
V gene: TRBV6-5; clone size: many; J gene: TRBJ2-7; D gene: .; CDR3 DNA: TGTGCCAGCAGTTCAAACAGGGATGGGGCCTACGAGCAGTACTTC; CDR3 protein: CASSSNRDGAYEQYF
V gene: TRBV10-3; clone size: many; J gene: TRBJ1-3; D gene: .; CDR3 DNA: TGTGCCATCAGTGAGTCTGCGTTCGGGGGTTCCGGAAACACCATATATTTT; CDR3 protein: CAISESAFGGSGNTIYF
V gene: TRBV12-3/TRBV12-4; clone size: .; J gene: TRBJ1-6; D gene: .; CDR3 DNA: TGTGCCAGCAGTTTAAAGGGGAAGGGATCACCCCTCCACTTT; CDR3 protein: CASSLKGKGSPLHF
V gene: TRBV29-1; clone size: many; J gene: TRBJ2-1; D gene: TRBD1; CDR3 DNA: TGCAGCGTTCATACCCGGGACAGGGATTTGGGCAATGAGCAGTTCTTC; CDR3 protein: CSVHTRDRDLGNEQFF
V gene: TRBV5-1; clone size: few; J gene: TRBJ2-2; D gene: TRBD2; CDR3 DNA: TGCGCCAGCAGCCCGGGGGGAACCACCGGGGAGCTGTTTTTT; CDR3 protein: CASSPGGTTGELFF
V gene: TRBV7-7; clone size: few; J gene: TRBJ1-4; D gene: .; CDR3 DNA: TGTGCTAGCGGGGGGCTGGCGAAACTGTTTTTT; CDR3 protein: CASGGLAKLFF
V gene: TRBV11-2; clone size: few; J gene: TRBJ2-5; D gene: TRBD2; CDR3 DNA: TGTGCCAGCAGCTTAGGCGCGGGTCTAGCGGCGACCCAGTACTTC; CDR3 protein: CASSLGAGLAATQYF
V gene: TRBV13; clone size: few; J gene: TRBJ1-1; D gene: .; CDR3 DNA: TGTGCCAGCAGCTCGCGCCGGGATGGGTGGAACACTGAAGCTTTCTTT; CDR3 protein: CASSSRRDGWNTEAFF
V gene: TRBV20-1; clone size: .; J gene: TRBJ2-6; D gene: .; CDR3 DNA: TGCAGTGCTAGAGATCCCCTATTCGCTGGGGCCAACGTCCTGACTTTC; CDR3 protein: CSARDPLFAGANVLTF
V gene: TRBV7-9; clone size: .; J gene: TRBJ2-1; D gene: TRBD1; CDR3 DNA: TGTGCCAGCAGCGTTCCCGGGACAGGGAATGAGCAGTTCTTC; CDR3 protein: CASSVPGTGNEQFF
V gene: TRBV29-1; clone size: many; J gene: TRBJ1-1; D gene: .; CDR3 DNA: TGCAGCGGTGCGAGGACGGGGAACACTGAAGCTTTCTTT; CDR3 protein: CSGARTGNTEAFF
V gene: TRBV5-1; clone size: many; J gene: TRBJ2-7; D gene: .; CDR3 DNA: TGCGCCAGCAGATTTCTTAGGGGAGCCTACGAGCAGTACTTC; CDR3 protein: CASRFLRGAYEQYF
V gene: TRBV5-1; clone size: .; J gene: TRBJ2-3; D gene: TRBD1; CDR3 DNA: TGCGCCAGCAGCTGGGACAGCCTAGATACGCAGTATTTT; CDR3 protein: CASSWDSLDTQYF